A selection of T cell receptor beta chains follows, all from one sample in a study of tumor-infiltrating lymphocytes in oesophageal squamous cell carcinoma. A single record per CDR3 protein comes from TCRdb applying MiXCR to the PCR reads. This table has over 20,000 distinct CDR3 sequences, about two fifths appearing once. Sequencing was done on a sample of esophageal tumor tissue. The receptor source for this set is a male donor with esophageal squamous cell carcinoma. Each CDR3 is given with its conserved first and last residue. The order of the fields is clone size, D gene, J gene, V gene, CDR3 protein, CDR3 DNA. A D gene is named only where the DNA matches it firmly. Clone size is stated in some rows and not others, as once, few, many or a class when expanded.

>-|-|TRBJ2-5|TRBV12-3/TRBV12-4
CASSLRREKGETQYF
TGTGCCAGCAGTTTAAGGAGGGAAAAAGGAGAGACCCAGTACTTC
>-|TRBD1|TRBJ2-1|TRBV7-8
CASSPLAGTGSYEQFF
TGTGCCAGCAGCCCCCTCGCCGGGACAGGGTCGTACGAGCAGTTCTTC
>many|-|TRBJ1-2|TRBV6-1
CASRRPVGYGYTF
TGTGCCAGCAGGCGCCCGGTCGGCTATGGCTACACCTTC
>-|-|TRBJ2-5|TRBV7-2
CASTPANGEGETQYF
TGTGCCAGCACACCAGCGAACGGAGAGGGGGAGACCCAGTACTTC
>many|TRBD2|TRBJ2-1|TRBV4-1
CASSPSGVTYNEQFF
TGCGCCAGCAGCCCTAGCGGAGTCACCTACAATGAGCAGTTCTTC
>-|-|TRBJ2-5|TRBV7-8
CASSLESASYNEQYF
TGTGCCAGCAGCTTAGAGTCGGCTTCCTACAATGAGCAGTACTTC
>-|-|TRBJ2-5|TRBV3-1
CASSQWDSYQETQYF
TGTGCCAGCAGCCAATGGGACTCCTACCAAGAGACCCAGTACTTC
>many|TRBD1|TRBJ2-5|TRBV4-2
CASSQVEGARETQYF
TGTGCCAGCAGCCAAGTCGAGGGGGCAAGGGAGACCCAGTACTTC
>many|-|TRBJ2-1|TRBV14
CASSPFSAGSEQFF
TGTGCCAGCAGCCCCTTCTCAGCCGGGAGTGAGCAGTTCTTC
>-|-|TRBJ2-2|TRBV24-1
CATSELGPSGAGELFF
TGTGCCACCAGTGAGCTAGGGCCAAGTGGAGCCGGGGAGCTGTTTTTT
>-|-|TRBJ2-1|TRBV7-2
CASSLHNEQFF
TGTGCCAGCAGCTTACACAATGAGCAGTTCTTC
>many|-|TRBJ1-1|TRBV7-9
CASSRDTGAEAFF
TGTGCCAGCAGCCGGGACACCGGCGCTGAAGCTTTCTTT
>-|-|TRBJ2-7|TRBV7-3
CASSREESPYEQYF
TGTGCCAGCAGCCGTGAGGAATCTCCCTACGAGCAGTACTTC
>many|-|TRBJ1-5|TRBV7-6
CASSLYRYQPQHF
TGTGCCAGCAGCTTATATCGGTATCAGCCCCAGCATTTT
>-|-|TRBJ2-1|TRBV12-3/TRBV12-4
CASSQRSGKGGEQFF
TGTGCCAGCAGCCAAAGATCGGGGAAGGGAGGTGAGCAGTTCTTC
>many|TRBD2|TRBJ2-3|TRBV12-3/TRBV12-4
CASSFGGFSTDTQYF
TGTGCCAGCAGTTTCGGGGGGTTTAGCACAGATACGCAGTATTTT
>-|TRBD2|TRBJ2-1|TRBV7-9
CASSLDASGANEQFF
TGTGCTAGCAGCTTGGACGCTAGCGGGGCGAATGAGCAGTTCTTC
>few|-|TRBJ1-3|TRBV14
CASSQPLGRETSGNTIYF
TGTGCCAGCAGCCAACCACTTGGACGGGAAACCTCTGGAAACACCATATATTTT